Shown below are 30 T cell receptor beta chains from a single sample sequenced in a study of tumor and adjacent non-tumor tissue in lung cancer. A modified ARM-PCR protocol with three rounds of nested PCR amplified TCRbeta. Each CDR3 protein is one row after TCRdb ran MiXCR on the multiplex PCR reads. The sample lists approximately 79,000 distinct CDR3 sequences; approximately 72% were seen once. No cell sorting was done before RNA was extracted from the tissue. Material: lung tumor tissue. Source of these receptors: a woman between 35 and 50 years old with non-small cell lung cancer.

On this clonotype itself: At one boundary the junction diverges from the germline segment, which might be a read error. This sequence joins TRBV6-6 and TRBJ2-5; possibly TRBD2 for D (5 bases). Looked up from germline, CDR1 is MNHNY and CDR2 is SVGAGI (reference sequence). The CDR3 consists of 15 residues. CDR3 DNA: TGTGTCAGCAGTCTAAGAGCGGTTGGTCTAGAGACACAGTACTTC. Translating it yields CVSSLRAVGLETQYF.

This clonotype was counted ten times or more. This chain joins TRBV4-2 and TRBJ1-1; a weak D match, TRBD1 (5 bases). V lost 1 base and J lost 6, with 12 bases in between. This CDR3 region has 14 residues. Germline CDR1 LGHNA, CDR2 YNFKEQ. CDR3 sequence reads: CASSQVGDGPEAFF. The CDR3 region has the DNA TGTGCCAGCAGCCAAGTGGGGGATGGTCCTGAAGCTTTCTTT.

As for this clonotype: Germline and junction disagree at one end, which may indicate a read error. The CDR3 here is CASNPRGGDAFQSQHF. The CDR3 nucleotides read TGTGCCAGCAACCCTCGCGGAGGGGACGCCTTTCAGTCCCAGCATTTT. The chain couples TRBV6-6 to TRBJ1-5; perhaps TRBD1 as D (5 bases). Germline loops: CDR1 MNHNY, CDR2 SVGAGI (reference sequence). The CDR3 is made up of 16 amino acids.

For this clonotype: Mismatch with germline at one junction end may stem from a read error. The chain carries TRBV5-1 and TRBJ2-1; D possibly uses TRBD1 or TRBD2 (5 bases each). Germline V gene data show CDR1 as SGHRS and CDR2 as YFSETQ. CDR3 size: 17 residues. The DNA of the CDR3 is TGCGCCAGCAGCAAGGAAATCGGGACCCGCTCCTACGATGAGCAGTTCTTC. Its translation: CASSKEIGTRSYDEQFF. Full variable domain (remainder filled in from reference TRBV5-1 and TRBJ2-1): KAGVTQTPRYLIKTRGQQVTLSCSPISGHRSVSWYQQTPGQGLQFLFEYFSETQRNKGNFPGRFSGRQFSNSRSEMNVSTLELGDSALYLCASSKEIGTRSYDEQFFGPGTRLTVL.

The chain carries TRBV28 and TRBJ2-5; D is ambiguous. Between the trimmed V and J ends, which lost 6 bases and 5 bases, there was a span of 19 bases. The CDR3 is 15 amino acids. The germline V gene has CDR1 MDHEN and CDR2 SYDVKM. CDR3 residues: CASSDSLAEAETQYF. The CDR3 DNA reads TGTGCCAGCAGCGATAGCCTGGCAGAGGCGGAGACCCAGTACTTC.

This clonotype was seen a handful of times. The V gene is TRBV12-3 or TRBV12-4, the J gene TRBJ2-1; TRBD1 might be the D (5 bases). The CDR3 covers 15 residues. V lost 2 bases, J lost 6 bases, and 14 bases lay in between. DNA for the CDR3: TGTGCCAGCAGTTTATGGTGGGGCGGAACCAATGAGCAGTTCTTC. Protein product: CASSLWWGGTNEQFF.

About this clonotype: This sequence may be a read error, since a much larger clone differs from it by one base. The chain is built from TRBV20-1 and TRBJ1-1, with D maybe TRBD1 (5 bases). This CDR3 comprises 13 residues. CDR1 DFQATT and CDR2 SNEGSKA come from the germline V gene (reference sequence). The CDR3 is CNAKRDLNTEAFF. CDR3 sequence (DNA): TGCAATGCTAAACGGGACTTGAACACTGAAGCTTTCTTT.

As regards this clonotype: A read error may account for a junction end that differs from germline. V is TRBV6-5 and J is TRBJ1-1; perhaps TRBD1 as D (5 bases). CDR1 and CDR2 from the germline V gene are MNHEY and SVGAGI. The CDR3 runs 14 residues. The CDR3 reads CVSNSLGRGTEAFF. The CDR3 DNA sequence: TGTGTCAGCAACAGCCTGGGACGGGGCACTGAAGCTTTCTTT.

This clonotype was counted ten times or more. This chain links TRBV28 with TRBJ2-5, with a weak D call TRBD1 (5 bases). The V gene lost 5 bases and the J gene lost 8 bases, with 9 bases spanning the gap. Germline assignment: CDR1 MDHEN and CDR2 SYDVKM. This CDR3 has 11 residues. The CDR3 DNA reads as TGTGCCAGCAGTGACACAGGAACCCAGTACTTC. It specifies CASSDTGTQYF.

This clonotype has just a few counts. A much larger clonotype is one base distant, so this may be a read error. The V gene is TRBV20-1, the J gene TRBJ1-1; possibly TRBD1 for D (5 bases). The CDR3 length is 16 residues. Between the trimmed V and J ends, which lost 7 bases and 7 bases, there was a span of 28 bases. The V gene's germline CDR1 is DFQATT and CDR2 SNEGSKA (reference sequence). The CDR3 loop reads CSVSFHARALPDEAFF. DNA of the CDR3: TGCAGTGTTAGTTTCCACGCCAGGGCACTTCCAGATGAAGCTTTCTTT.

In this sample, this clonotype turned up once. The germline gene is not matched at one end of the junction; a read error may be the cause. The chain joins TRBV11-2 to TRBJ2-7; D is unclear. The germline gives CDR1 SGHAT, CDR2 FQNNGV. The CDR3 runs 15 residues. The CDR3 bases are TGTGCCAACAGCCTAGATCCCCAGAGGTCCTACGAGAAGTACTTC. This gives the protein CANSLDPQRSYEKYF.

Regarding this clonotype: This likely comes from a read error, as the CDR3 has no conserved phenylalanine or tryptophan at its end. V is TRBV20-1 and J is TRBJ1-1; the D is unclear. The V end was cut by 5 bases, the J end by 5 bases, with 12 bases between. This CDR3 contains 12 residues. Germline CDR1 is DFQATT and CDR2 is SNEGSKA (reference sequence). The CDR3, as DNA: TGCAGTGCTCCCATGGACGGGACTGAAGCTTTCTTA. Protein product: CSAPMDGTEAFL.

The sample holds a few counts of this clonotype. An end of the junction does not agree with germline; a read error may underlie this. The chain carries TRBV7-9 and TRBJ2-1; D might be TRBD2 (5 bases). This CDR3 has 15 residues. Per germline, CDR1 SEHNR and CDR2 FQNEAQ (reference sequence). Here the CDR3 reads CASNRSGSSCNEQFF. Here the CDR3 DNA reads TGTGCCAGTAATCGTAGTGGGAGCTCCTGCAATGAGCAGTTCTTC.

There are many counts of this clonotype. The chain recombines TRBV20-1 with TRBJ2-3; D might be TRBD1 (5 bases). Germline loops: CDR1 DFQATT, CDR2 SNEGSKA (reference sequence). The CDR3 totals 14 residues. Trimming took 1 base from V and 4 from J, leaving 12 bases between them. As DNA, the CDR3 is TGCAGTGCTAGAGGCAGGGCCCGCGCAGATACGCAGTATTTT. It specifies CSARGRARADTQYF.

In the case of this clonotype: One end of the junction varies from germline; a read error may be responsible. The chain recombines TRBV11-3 with TRBJ2-7, with D tentatively TRBD2 (5 bases). This CDR3 comprises 14 residues. Germline V lookup: CDR1 SGHNT, CDR2 YENEEA. The CDR3 reads CVSSLISAVGEQYF. The CDR3 bases are TGTGTAAGCAGCTTGATTAGTGCCGTGGGAGAGCAGTATTTC.

This rearrangement joins TRBV29-1 to TRBJ2-5, with a weak D call TRBD1 (6 bases). Germline V lookup: CDR1 SQVTM, CDR2 ANQGSEA. V lost 7 bases to trimming and J lost 4 bases, with 16 bases between them. CDR3 length equals 13 residues. Here the CDR3 reads CSANRDFLETQYF. In DNA form, the CDR3 reads TGCAGCGCTAACAGGGATTTCCTAGAGACCCAGTACTTC.

This rearrangement joins TRBV7-8 to TRBJ1-4; D might be TRBD1 (5 bases). V gave up 9 bases and J gave up 2 bases, with 22 bases separating them. The CDR3 is 17 amino acids. The V gene's germline CDR1 is SGHVS and CDR2 FQNEAQ. The chain's CDR3 is CARSDTRGAMTNEKLFF. The DNA for the CDR3 is TGTGCCAGGAGCGACACGAGGGGCGCAATGACTAATGAAAAACTGTTTTTT.

This clonotype is categorized as medium-sized. This chain joins TRBV29-1 and TRBJ2-5, with D possibly matching TRBD2 (6 bases). V lost 5 bases and J 5 bases, leaving 12 bases between the germline ends. Per germline, CDR1 SQVTM and CDR2 ANQGSEA. The CDR3 runs to 12 residues. The CDR3 loop reads CSVLEGPETQYF. CDR3 sequence (DNA): TGCAGCGTTCTGGAGGGCCCGGAGACCCAGTACTTC.

Of note for this clonotype: A read error may be the cause here, since a much bigger clone is one base away. The rearrangement links TRBV20-1 to TRBJ2-1, with D unclear. CDR3 size: 12 residues. Trimming took 0 bases from V and 6 from J, leaving 6 bases between them. The germline gives CDR1 DFQATT, CDR2 SNEGSKA (reference sequence). CDR3 sequence: CSARELFNEQFF. In nucleotides, the CDR3 is TGCAGTGCTAGAGAGCTTTTCAATGAGCAGTTCTTC.

Comment on this clonotype: At one end, the junction sequence differs from germline, possibly due to a read error. The rearrangement links TRBV6-1 to TRBJ2-1, with 8 positions matching TRBD2. CDR1 MNHNS and CDR2 SASEGT come from the germline V gene. The CDR3 length is 15 residues. The CDR3 spells CASSELAGSYNEQSF. CDR3 sequence (DNA): TGTGCCAGCAGTGAACTAGCGGGCTCCTACAATGAACAGTCCTTC.

A note on this clonotype: Germline is not matched at one junction end, which may reflect a read error. J is TRBJ2-7 and V is TRBV7-9, with TRBD1 matching 7 bases. CDR3 length: 15 amino acids. Looked up from germline, CDR1 is SEHNR and CDR2 is FQNEAQ (reference sequence). The CDR3 loop reads CANSQTRTGVYEQYF. As DNA, the CDR3 is TGTGCCAACAGCCAAACCCGTACAGGGGTGTATGAACAGTACTTC.

As to this clonotype: Germline is not matched at one junction end, which may reflect a read error. The J gene is TRBJ2-7, the V gene TRBV5-4, with D uncertain. Germline CDR1 and CDR2: SGHNT and YYREEE (reference sequence). The CDR3 runs 12 residues. DNA for the CDR3: TGTGCCGGCAGCTTGGACGGCGGCGAGCAGTACTTC. This codes for CAGSLDGGEQYF.

This clonotype occurred once. The germline gene is not matched at one end of the junction; a read error may be the cause. This rearrangement joins TRBV11-3 to TRBJ1-1; D ambiguous. The CDR3 has 15 amino acids. Germline V CDR1 and CDR2: SGHNT, YENEEA. CDR3 sequence: CASEWSGDGNTEALF. The CDR3 DNA reads as TGTGCCAGCGAATGGTCGGGTGACGGGAACACTGAAGCTTTATTT.

On this clonotype: The CDR3 end shows no conserved phenylalanine or tryptophan, and so a read error is likely. The V gene is TRBV6-5, the J gene TRBJ2-1; TRBD2 matches at 9 bases. Germline V CDR1 and CDR2: MNHEY, SVGAGI. The CDR3 runs to 15 residues. The V and J ends lost 9 bases and 4 bases, in that order; junction bases with no gene match: 10. The chain's CDR3 is CARAKLAGEYNEQFI. CDR3 DNA sequence: TGTGCCAGAGCCAAACTAGCGGGCGAATACAATGAGCAGTTCATC.

A word on this clonotype: A clone one base away is much larger, so this may be a read error. This rearrangement joins TRBV24-1 to TRBJ2-5, with a weak D call TRBD2 (5 bases). There are 13 residues in the CDR3. From germline, CDR1 is KGHDR and CDR2 SFDVKD. The V end was cut by 8 bases, the J end by 0 bases, with 9 bases between. DNA of the CDR3: TGTGCCACCATAGTCGGGGACCAAGAGACCCAGTACTTC. Translating it yields CATIVGDQETQYF.

For this clonotype: Its ends do not fully match the called genes, so a read error is possible. V is TRBV11-2 and J is TRBJ2-5, with D perhaps matching TRBD2 (5 bases). CDR1 SGHAT and CDR2 FQNNGV come from the germline V gene. The CDR3 extends over 16 amino acids. CDR3 loop: CATSLAGLRAQETQYF. CDR3 DNA sequence: TGTGCCACCAGCTTAGCTGGGCTGAGGGCCCAAGAGACCCAGTATTTC.

Comments on this clonotype: Possible read error: a much larger clone is one base away. This sequence joins TRBV7-8 and TRBJ1-5, with TRBD1 as a possible D gene (5 bases). Germline V gene lookup returns CDR1 SGHVS and CDR2 FQNEAQ. There are 13 residues in the CDR3. The CDR3 reads CASTYRSNQPQLF. The CDR3 DNA follows: TGTGCCAGCACCTACAGGAGCAATCAGCCCCAGCTTTTT. The full variable domain, in which reference TRBV7-8 and TRBJ1-5 provide the parts outside the CDR3, is GAGVSQSPRYKVAKRGQDVALRCDPISGHVSLFWYQQALGQGPEFLTYFQNEAQLDKSGLPSDRFFAERPEGSVSTLKIQRTQQEDSAVYLCASTYRSNQPQLFGDGTRLSIL.

On this clonotype itself: A junction end diverges from the germline sequence, so it may reflect a read error. The genes are TRBV11-2 and TRBJ2-5; weak D call: TRBD2 (6 bases). Germline values: CDR1 SGHAT, CDR2 FQNNGV. This CDR3 spans 16 amino acids. CDR3 DNA sequence: TGTGTCAGCAGCTTAGTTGGACGGAGGGCCCAAGTGACCCAGTACTTC. This sequence encodes CVSSLVGRRAQVTQYF.

This clonotype was counted once. One end of the junction does not line up with germline, which may come from a read error. The chain recombines TRBV5-1 with TRBJ2-6, with 7 bases identical to TRBD1. This CDR3 has 17 residues. Germline V lookup: CDR1 SGHRS, CDR2 YFSETQ. Here the CDR3 reads CASSSGQSFSGASVLTF. The DNA of the CDR3 is TGCGCCAGCAGCTCGGGACAGAGTTTCTCTGGGGCCAGCGTCCTGACTTTC.

In this sample, this clonotype turned up once. One end of the junction is discordant with germline, which a read error may explain. CDR3 sequence reads: CASNLGQGAIQYF. In DNA, the CDR3 is TGTGCCAGCAACTTGGGACAGGGAGCCATTCAGTACTTC. The J gene is TRBJ2-4, the V gene TRBV5-6; 9 bases are shared with TRBD1. CDR3 length equals 13 residues. Germline CDR1 is SGHDT and CDR2 is YYEEEE.